The 29 T cell receptor beta chains given below trace back to one sample, sequenced in a study of human T cells and chemical hapten exposure. Indicated time point: patch test 1, 2 weeks after DPC sensitization. Regarding treatment: therapeutic diphenylcyclopropenone sensitization with weekly scalp DPC. A single record per CDR3 protein comes from TCRdb applying MiXCR to the RACE reads. The table records 150,000 to 200,000 distinct CDR3 sequences, about 14% of them present only once. Sequenced here: whole blood, sampled in connection with sensitization to the hapten diphenylcyclopropenone (DPC). Every receptor here comes from a woman in her 30s with alopecia areata. Some clones in this sample may be carry-over from other donors' samples.

The V call is TRBV20-1, the J call TRBJ2-3, with D possibly being TRBD2 (6 bases). The germline CDR1 and CDR2 sequences are DFQATT and SNEGSKA (reference sequence). The CDR3 extends over 14 amino acids. CDR3 sequence (DNA): TGCAGCCCTAACACTGGGACTAGCACAGATACGCAGTATTTT. This translates into CSPNTGTSTDTQYF.

The chain links TRBV5-6 to TRBJ2-3, with 9 bases identical to TRBD1. V gave up 4 bases and J gave up 1 base; unmatched junction bases: 7. The germline V gene has CDR1 SGHDT and CDR2 YYEEEE. This CDR3 has 16 amino acids. The CDR3 sequence: CASSQRTGAGTDTQYF. CDR3 nucleotides: TGTGCCAGCAGCCAAAGGACAGGGGCGGGCACAGATACGCAGTATTTT.

The chain carries TRBV27 and TRBJ2-1; a weak D match, TRBD1 (5 bases). CDR3 length equals 16 residues. Germline-derived CDR1 and CDR2 are MNHEY and SMNVEV (reference sequence). V lost 7 bases and J lost 1, with 17 bases in between. CDR3 sequence: CASTRLGVGSYNEQFF. DNA of the CDR3: TGTGCCAGCACCCGCCTAGGGGTAGGGTCCTACAATGAGCAGTTCTTC.

The chain joins TRBV16 to TRBJ1-2; D gene unclear. Trimming took off 1 base at V and 5 bases at J, with 8 bases between the two ends. CDR3 length: 13 residues. In germline, CDR1 is KGHSY, CDR2 FQNENV. CDR3 in DNA: TGTGCCAGCAGCCAATTGAGTGAATATGGCTACACCTTC. This encodes CASSQLSEYGYTF.

J is TRBJ2-7 and V is TRBV13, with D possibly matching TRBD1 (6 bases). CDR1 is PRHDT, CDR2 FYEKMQ, per germline (reference sequence). V lost 0 bases and J lost 6, with 12 bases in between. CDR3 size: 14 residues. CDR3 amino acids: CASSLGGANPEQYF. For the CDR3, the DNA is TGTGCCAGCAGCTTAGGGGGGGCGAACCCCGAGCAGTACTTC.

The sample holds a few counts of this clonotype. CDR3 residues: CASSANSGTGQFF. The CDR3 nucleotides read TGCGCCAGCAGCGCAAACTCCGGGACAGGCCAGTTCTTC. V gene TRBV5-1 combines with J gene TRBJ2-1, with 8 positions matching TRBD1. The germline CDR1 and CDR2 sequences are SGHRS and YFSETQ. CDR3 length: 13 residues. Losses at the gene ends were 4 bases for V and 13 bases for J; bases not matched to a gene: 10.

This chain joins TRBV7-2 and TRBJ1-4; D call uncertain. The CDR3 is 17 amino acids. From germline, CDR1 is SGHTA and CDR2 FQGNSA. V was clipped by 2 bases and J by 8 bases, with 21 bases between them. In DNA form, the CDR3 reads TGTGCCAGCAGCTTATCCTCACTGACTCCCAGACGGGAAAAACTGTTTTTT. Amino acids: CASSLSSLTPRREKLFF.

Relative to its sample, this clonotype is medium-sized. This sequence joins TRBV29-1 and TRBJ1-5; maybe TRBD1 (6 bases). In germline, CDR1 is SQVTM, CDR2 ANQGSEA. The CDR3 sequence is 13 residues long. V lost 0 bases and J lost 6, with 9 bases in between. CDR3 sequence: CSVEEGGGQPQHF. The CDR3 DNA follows: TGCAGCGTTGAAGAAGGGGGTGGTCAGCCCCAGCATTTT.

This clonotype was observed a few times. The chain is built from TRBV7-6 and TRBJ1-5, with D maybe TRBD1 (6 bases). CDR1 is SGHVS and CDR2 is FNYEAQ in the germline V gene. This CDR3 region has 13 residues. V gave up 3 bases and J gave up 7 bases, with 10 bases separating them. This CDR3 reads CASSFDRTQPQHF. As DNA, the CDR3 is TGTGCCAGCAGCTTTGACAGGACACAGCCCCAGCATTTT. Supplemented by reference TRBV7-6 and TRBJ1-5, the full variable domain reads GAGVSQSPRYKVTKRGQDVALRCDPISGHVSLYWYRQALGQGPEFLTYFNYEAQQDKSGLPNDRFSAERPEGSISTLTIQRTEQRDSAMYRCASSFDRTQPQHFGDGTRLSIL.

The V call is TRBV28, the J call TRBJ2-7; 8 positions agree with TRBD1. Germline loops: CDR1 MDHEN, CDR2 SYDVKM. Germline trimming cut 6 bases from V and 2 bases from J; bases unmatched to any gene: 12. There are 16 residues in the CDR3. The CDR3 DNA reads as TGTGCCAGCAGCTCCTACACCAGGGGGCTTGCCTACGAGCAGTACTTC. Encoded protein: CASSSYTRGLAYEQYF.

This clonotype was observed a few times. The chain carries TRBV10-2 and TRBJ2-1, with D tentatively TRBD1 or TRBD2 (6 bases each). Trimming removed 5 bases at V and 15 bases at J, with 20 bases between. CDR1 and CDR2 (germline): WSHSY, SAAADI. CDR3 size: 13 residues. Written as DNA, the CDR3 is TGCGCCAGCAGTTCTTTACTAGCAGGGGAAATGTTCTTC. Translation: CASSSLLAGEMFF.

There are a few counts of this clonotype. The genes are TRBV4-3 and TRBJ1-1; D remains unclear. Between the trimmed V and J ends, which lost 0 bases and 0 bases, there was a span of 26 bases. CDR3 length: 21 residues. Per the germline V gene, CDR1 is LGHNA and CDR2 is YSLEER. The CDR3 spells CASSQDTPSRTVLGMNTEAFF. The CDR3 DNA is TGCGCCAGCAGCCAAGATACGCCATCCCGGACCGTTCTGGGGATGAACACTGAAGCTTTCTTT.

This clonotype was recorded a few times. The chain links TRBV11-2 to TRBJ2-7, with TRBD2 identical over 13 bases. This CDR3 is built from 20 residues. With 2 bases clipped from V and 0 bases from J, the junction kept 13 bases outside the gene matches. Germline lookup yields CDR1 SGHAT and CDR2 FQNNGV. In nucleotides, the CDR3 is TGTGCCAGCAGCTTATTGCTCGTGACTAGCGGGGGGCAGAGCTCCTACGAGCAGTACTTC. It specifies CASSLLLVTSGGQSSYEQYF.

This chain connects TRBV12-3 or TRBV12-4 to TRBJ1-2, with no clear D. CDR3 length: 13 amino acids. The germline V and J ends were trimmed by 5 bases and 0 bases, with 7 bases remaining between them. The CDR3 spells CASSLLANYGYTF. DNA of the CDR3: TGTGCCAGCAGTCTACTAGCTAACTATGGCTACACCTTC.

This clonotype was seen a handful of times. The V and J genes are TRBV12-3 or TRBV12-4 and TRBJ1-6; TRBD1 aligns across 7 bases. V lost 6 bases to trimming and J lost 5 bases; unmatched junction nucleotides: 7. The CDR3 contains 15 residues. DNA for the CDR3: TGTGCCAGCAGGCGCCGGGACAGAAATAATTCACCCCTCCACTTT. It translates to CASRRRDRNNSPLHF.

This clonotype was recorded many times. CDR3 bases: TGTGCCAGCAGTTTCTCGGATCTGGGCAATGAGCAGTTCTTC. This sequence encodes CASSFSDLGNEQFF. The rearrangement joins TRBV28 to TRBJ2-1; D not resolved. The V gene's germline CDR1 is MDHEN and CDR2 SYDVKM. The V gene lost 3 bases and the J gene lost 6 bases, with 12 bases spanning the gap. The CDR3 is made up of 14 amino acids.

The chain uses TRBV28 and TRBJ2-3; the match to TRBD1 covers 9 bases. The CDR3 is 14 amino acids. The V gene end was trimmed by 6 bases and the J gene end by 1 base; junction bases not matched to a gene: 2. Germline V gives CDR1 MDHEN, CDR2 SYDVKM. The CDR3 sequence: CASRGTGRTDTQYF. The CDR3 nucleotides are TGTGCCAGCAGAGGGACAGGGCGCACAGATACGCAGTATTTT.

V gene TRBV7-9 combines with J gene TRBJ1-2, with D possibly TRBD1 on 5 matching bases. Germline lookup yields CDR1 SEHNR and CDR2 FQNEAQ (reference sequence). Trimming removed 5 bases from V and 0 bases from J, with 16 bases in between. The CDR3 consists of 16 residues. CDR3 nucleotides: TGTGCCAGCAGCCAGGGAGCCGGGGGAGCTAACTATGGCTACACCTTC. Translated, it gives CASSQGAGGANYGYTF.

The chain recombines TRBV10-3 with TRBJ2-1; 7 bases are shared with TRBD2. V shed 4 bases, J shed 5 bases, and the junction held 5 bases outside the gene matches. The germline V gene encodes CDR1 ENHRY and CDR2 SYGVKD. This CDR3 region has 14 residues. Written as DNA, the CDR3 is TGTGCCATCAGTGCGGCTAGCGGCCACAATGAGCAGTTCTTC. This codes for CAISAASGHNEQFF.

This clonotype occurred many times. The rearrangement joins TRBV7-2 to TRBJ2-7, with a possible D match to TRBD2 (6 bases). Per the germline V gene, CDR1 is SGHTA and CDR2 is FQGNSA. V lost 5 bases and J lost 2, with 16 bases in between. The CDR3 loop spans 15 amino acids. CDR3: CASSAGTSSTYEQYF. DNA of the CDR3: TGTGCCAGCAGCGCCGGGACTTCATCAACCTACGAGCAGTACTTC.

This clonotype was observed a few times. The V gene is TRBV30, the J gene TRBJ1-4; D is unclear. The CDR3 is 13 amino acids. Per the germline V gene, CDR1 is GTSNPN and CDR2 is SVGIG (reference sequence). With 7 bases removed from V and 3 bases from J, the gap between germline ends came to 12 bases. CDR3 bases: TGTGCCTCCCGTCAGGCGGCTAATGAAAAACTGTTTTTT. Translated: CASRQAANEKLFF.

This clonotype was seen at least ten times. The chain employs TRBV7-9 and TRBJ1-1, with D tentatively TRBD1 (5 bases). The CDR3 totals 13 residues. The V end was cut by 0 bases, the J end by 7 bases, with 9 bases between. CDR1 is SEHNR and CDR2 is FQNEAQ in the germline V gene (reference sequence). CDR3 sequence reads: CASSLAEGVEAFF. The CDR3 region has the DNA TGTGCCAGCAGCTTAGCGGAAGGGGTTGAAGCTTTCTTT.

This clonotype has just a few counts. V usage is TRBV5-1 and J usage is TRBJ2-7, with D possibly TRBD1 on 5 matching bases. V lost 3 bases to trimming and J lost 0 bases, with 10 bases between them. Looked up from germline, CDR1 is SGHRS and CDR2 is YFSETQ. The CDR3 totals 14 residues. CDR3 in DNA: TGCGCCAGCAGCTCGACAGCACCCTCCTACGAGCAGTACTTC. This sequence encodes CASSSTAPSYEQYF.

The rearrangement links TRBV30 to TRBJ1-1; 7 positions agree with TRBD1. The germline V gene encodes CDR1 GTSNPN and CDR2 SVGIG (reference sequence). Germline trimming cut 3 bases from V and 1 base from J; bases unmatched to any gene: 2. The CDR3 has 13 amino acids. The CDR3 protein is CAWSRDRNTEAFF. For the CDR3, the DNA is TGTGCCTGGAGCCGGGACAGGAACACTGAAGCTTTCTTT.

Only a few counts were recorded for this clonotype. This rearrangement joins TRBV27 to TRBJ2-1, with D tentatively TRBD1 or TRBD2 (6 bases each). Trimming took off 1 base at V and 7 bases at J, with 11 bases between the two ends. CDR3 size: 14 residues. Looked up from germline, CDR1 is MNHEY and CDR2 is SMNVEV (reference sequence). CDR3 protein: CASSLWGARNEQFF. The CDR3 DNA follows: TGTGCCAGCAGTTTATGGGGGGCGCGGAATGAGCAGTTCTTC.

J is TRBJ2-3 and V is TRBV6-2 or TRBV6-3, with 12 positions matching TRBD2. The V and J ends lost 6 bases and 4 bases, in that order; junction bases with no gene match: 8. The germline gives CDR1 MNHEY, CDR2 SVGEGT. This CDR3 comprises 16 residues. CDR3 in DNA: TGTGCCAGCAGCACCGAGACTAGCGGGAGACCAGATACGCAGTATTTT. It encodes CASSTETSGRPDTQYF.

The sample holds many counts of this clonotype. This sequence joins TRBV21-1 and TRBJ1-6; the table's D call of TRBD1 was not tested on the DNA. TRBV21-1 constitutes a pseudogene. The CDR3 is 19 residues long. The CDR3 DNA sequence: TGTGCCAGCAGCACAGAGTTACAGGGGCCAAGAGGAAATAATTCACCCCTCCACTTT. Translated, it gives CASSTELQGPRGNNSPLHF.

This clonotype was detected a few times. The V gene is TRBV29-1, the J gene TRBJ2-5, with TRBD1 matching 7 bases. Trimming cost V 4 bases and J 5 bases; bases outside gene matches: 10. Germline V gene sequence: CDR1 SQVTM, CDR2 ANQGSEA. The CDR3 is made up of 14 amino acids. The CDR3 loop reads CSVGYGTDIETQYF. The CDR3 DNA sequence: TGCAGCGTTGGTTATGGGACAGACATTGAGACCCAGTACTTC.

This clonotype was recorded at least ten times. CDR3 bases: TGTGCCGGAACGGGCCGTCCTAATGAAAAACTGTTTTTT. Its translation is CAGTGRPNEKLFF. The chain couples TRBV30 to TRBJ1-4; D is unclear. The CDR3 is 13 residues long. Trimming removed 8 bases at V and 3 bases at J, with 13 bases between. Germline V gene data show CDR1 as GTSNPN and CDR2 as SVGIG (reference sequence).